The source of this T cell receptor (beta chain) is a study of lymphopenia after photon versus proton radiotherapy. Some clones are missing from TCRdb's copy, which holds only in-frame ones; the method was immunoSEQ multiplex PCR. Here the sample spans roughly 67,000 clones, about nine tenths being singletons. The CDR3 loop spans 13 amino acids. Germline V CDR1 and CDR2: MGHRA, YSYEKL. Trimming removed 0 bases from V and 11 bases from J, with 13 bases in between. The chain combines TRBV4-1 with TRBJ1-1, with D uncertain. This clonotype was obtained from a woman in her 70s with pancreatic cancer. Sequencing was performed on peripheral blood, taken from a patient treated with photon-based radiotherapy. The CDR3 loop reads CASSQDEAAVAFF. The CDR3, as DNA: TGCGCCAGCAGCCAAGATGAGGCGGCTGTGGCTTTCTTT.